Described below is a single T cell receptor (beta chain) sequence and its context. This clone's antigen is unknown. No much larger clone is present one base from it, and per-base qualities are unavailable. This record belongs to a study of CD8+CD57+ T cells in acquired aplastic anemia (dated by TCRdb to about 2018). A note on the overall study: DNA extracted from sorted CD4+ and CD8+ cells had a mean of 3.2 ug, with a range of roughly 0.2 to 30 ug. A CD8+CD57+ expansion meant a frequency higher than the mean frequency seen in healthy subjects. The research as a whole found: Although some 28 CD8+ CDR3 sequences were shared by patients and controls, these sequences appeared highly expressed in patients and within the immunodominant clones of patients. No significant difference in CD8+ Simpson's diversity was found between patients and healthy controls (P=0.060).

Expansion of CD8+CD57+ cells had been shown by flow cytometry in the patients chosen for sequencing. Every patient had severe acquired aplastic anemia, diagnosed using the International Study of Aplastic Anemia and Agranulocytosis and Camitta criteria. At the time blood was sampled, none of the patients had received any therapy. In this study, sorted CD4+ and CD8+ T cells from the blood of healthy subjects and of severe aplastic anemia patients had their TCR repertoires deep-sequenced. Patients were enrolled under clinicaltrials.gov protocols 00001620, 01623167, 00001397, 00071045, 00081523 and 00961064 in the USA. Ficoll-Paque density gradient centrifugation was used to isolate peripheral blood mononuclear cells. Before DNA was extracted, CD4+ and CD8+ T cells were sorted using either FACS or magnetic beads. Profiling of TCR beta VDJ combinations and CDR3 sequences used genomic DNA as the template. An Illumina HiSeq 2000 was the platform used for TCR repertoire sequencing. Per the authors' processing: TRBV/TRBJ rearrangement plots, CDR3 size and DJ length profiles, and Simpson's diversity index were used to evaluate the repertoires. The most abundant DNA sequence in the deep sequencing data was defined as the immunodominant clone. CDR3 amino acid sequences were checked for sharing between subjects and were compared against published repertoires and the VDJdb database. In TCRdb, the public reads were trimmed at Q25 with fastp and aligned with MiXCR, with productive beta chains retained. Here each entry gathers all rows of one CDR3 protein and keeps the most common genes and DNA. The V and J calls, along with clone size, are taken from TCRdb and not from the paper's own processing. The sample contains around 290,000 distinct CDR3 sequences, 45% to 65% of them found a single time. The ten largest clonotypes hold roughly 1.2% of the sample.

The sequenced sample was sorted CD4+, CD8+, or CD8+CD57+ T cells (not recorded which) from PBMCs. This receptor was taken from a human donor with aplastic anemia.

This receptor has the CDR3 CASSFNTGANYGYTF. Here is the DNA: TGTGCCAGCAGCTTCAATACAGGGGCCAACTATGGCTACACCTTC. This receptor chain uses TRBV5-5 and TRBJ1-2, and TRBD1 matches 7 of the central bases. Measured from the cysteine to the phenylalanine, the CDR3 is 15 residues long. Just the 45-base CDR3 DNA is kept, in frame starting at base 1. From the germline V gene (reference sequence), CDR1 is SGHKS and CDR2 is YYEKEE. Here V drops 2 bases and J drops 2 bases, and the junction holds 6 bases not matched to any gene.